This T cell receptor (beta chain) derives from a study of cytomegalovirus exposure and HLA in healthy donors. This clone was found a few times. What it binds is unknown. PCR amplification relied on 60 Vbeta primers (plus 13 Jbeta primers). Assay used: immunoSEQ multiplex PCR; TCRdb lists only in-frame clones, some missing. The sample lists 240,000 or so clones, about 80% seen once, with roughly 7.4% in the top ten. Findings and caveats of the study: Researchers reported in a later analysis that a missense DCLRE1C variant was tied to TCR beta V- and J-gene trimming. For most TCR beta V segments, an earlier analysis put the productive rate at about 90% or about 30% of the time. In a later analysis, HLA-associated beta chains showed higher expansion and lower generation probabilities than comparable chains. Several V segments, TRBV6-2 and TRBV6-3 among them, could not be told apart and were dropped.

CDR1 is SGHAT and CDR2 is FQNNGV in the germline V gene. This CDR3 is 15 amino acids long. Between the trimmed V and J ends, which lost 1 base and 2 bases, there was a span of 12 bases. Sequencing was performed on PBMCs. The origin of this receptor is a woman aged 60-70 years in good health and CMV-seropositive. The rearrangement links TRBV11-2 to TRBJ2-7; D may be TRBD2 (6 bases). For the CDR3, the DNA is TGTGCCAGCAGCTTAGGTACTCTAGCGACCTACGAGCAGTACTTC. Translated: CASSLGTLATYEQYF.